This is a list of T cell receptor beta chains from one sample in a study of T-cell reconstitution after alpha-beta-depleted transplantation in children. TCRdb analysed the PCR reads with MiXCR anew, one entry per CDR3 protein. The sample shows about 370,000 distinct CDR3 sequences, over 20% of them seen only once. Sequenced here: PBMCs from the stem cell graft donor, sampled from the stem cell graft. The receptors were sampled from a human donor who donated a stem cell graft to a child with acute myeloid leukemia. Each CDR3 is given with its conserved first and last residue. Each record gives: D gene, V gene, J gene, clone size, CDR3 DNA, CDR3 protein. A D gene is named only where the DNA matches it firmly. Some rows have no size entry. The others give once, few or many, or a class for an expanded clone.

D gene: TRBD1; V gene: TRBV9; J gene: TRBJ2-2; clone size: few; CDR3 DNA: TGTGCCAGCACCCAGGGGGCGGACGGGGAGCTGTTTTTT; CDR3 protein: CASTQGADGELFF
D gene: .; V gene: TRBV12-3/TRBV12-4; J gene: TRBJ2-3; clone size: few; CDR3 DNA: TGTGCCAGTAATCCGGCCCATAGCACAGATACGCAGTATTTT; CDR3 protein: CASNPAHSTDTQYF
D gene: .; V gene: TRBV7-6; J gene: TRBJ1-3; clone size: .; CDR3 DNA: TGTGCCAGCAGCTTAGGAGGGGGGCCACCTGGAAACACCATATATTTT; CDR3 protein: CASSLGGGPPGNTIYF
D gene: TRBD2; V gene: TRBV20-1; J gene: TRBJ2-7; clone size: .; CDR3 DNA: TGCAGTTCCCCCTGGGGGGGATTCGACGAGCAGTACTTC; CDR3 protein: CSSPWGGFDEQYF
D gene: TRBD2; V gene: TRBV14; J gene: TRBJ2-7; clone size: .; CDR3 DNA: TGTGCCAGCAGCCAAGAGACTAGCCGCGAGCAGTACTTC; CDR3 protein: CASSQETSREQYF
D gene: .; V gene: TRBV12-3/TRBV12-4; J gene: TRBJ1-5; clone size: .; CDR3 DNA: TGTGCCAGCAGTGACACGGGGGGGATCGGACGGCCCCAGCATTTT; CDR3 protein: CASSDTGGIGRPQHF
D gene: .; V gene: TRBV5-1; J gene: TRBJ2-3; clone size: few; CDR3 DNA: TGCGCCAGCAGCTCGGAGGTCAGAAAAACAGATACGCAGTATTTT; CDR3 protein: CASSSEVRKTDTQYF
D gene: .; V gene: TRBV6-2/TRBV6-3; J gene: TRBJ1-1; clone size: .; CDR3 DNA: TGTGCCAGCAGTTATTCGTGGAACACTGAAGCTTTCTTT; CDR3 protein: CASSYSWNTEAFF
D gene: .; V gene: TRBV6-5; J gene: TRBJ1-4; clone size: few; CDR3 DNA: TGTGCCAGCAGTTCCCGACCGACGATAAATGAAAAACTGTTTTTT; CDR3 protein: CASSSRPTINEKLFF
D gene: .; V gene: TRBV5-5; J gene: TRBJ2-7; clone size: .; CDR3 DNA: TGTGCCAGCAGCTTACCTCGGGGGGCAGGGAACTACGAGCAGTACTTC; CDR3 protein: CASSLPRGAGNYEQYF
D gene: TRBD2; V gene: TRBV25-1; J gene: TRBJ2-1; clone size: .; CDR3 DNA: TGTGCCAGCAGTGTCGGGACTAGCGGGAGGAATGAGCAGTTCTTC; CDR3 protein: CASSVGTSGRNEQFF